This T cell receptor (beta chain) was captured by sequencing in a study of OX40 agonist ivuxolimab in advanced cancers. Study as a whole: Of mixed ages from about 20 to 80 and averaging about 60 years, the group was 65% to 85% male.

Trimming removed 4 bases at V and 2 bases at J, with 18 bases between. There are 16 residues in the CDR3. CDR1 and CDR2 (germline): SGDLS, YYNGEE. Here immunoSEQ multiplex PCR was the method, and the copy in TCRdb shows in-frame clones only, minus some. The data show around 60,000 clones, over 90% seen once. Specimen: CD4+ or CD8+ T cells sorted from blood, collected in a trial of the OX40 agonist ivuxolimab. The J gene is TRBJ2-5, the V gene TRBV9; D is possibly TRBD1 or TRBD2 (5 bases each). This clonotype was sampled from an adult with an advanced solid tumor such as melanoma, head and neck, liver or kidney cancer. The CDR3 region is CASSTYGTPGQETQYF. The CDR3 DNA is TGTGCCAGCAGCACCTACGGGACGCCAGGGCAAGAGACCCAGTACTTC. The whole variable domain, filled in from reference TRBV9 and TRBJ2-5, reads DSGVTQTPKHLITATGQRVTLRCSPRSGDLSVYWYQQSLDQGLQFLIQYYNGEERAKGNILERFSAQQFPDLHSELNLSSLELGDSALYFCASSTYGTPGQETQYFGPGTRLLVL.